This entry concerns a single T cell receptor beta chain. Its antigen is unknown. This sample stems from a study of cytomegalovirus exposure and HLA in healthy donors. Repertoires were generated with immunoSEQ multiplex PCR, while TCRdb's copy carries only in-frame clones and drops some. The sample contains fewer than 150,000 clones, approximately 84% of which appear only once. Study-level results: First-cohort TCR clusters tended to co-occur in the 120 or so validation repertoires, a later analysis found. Cytomegalovirus-associated TCR beta chains were listed, numbering some 150.

The sample comprised PBMCs. This TCR was sampled from a man aged 30-40 years in good health and CMV-seropositive.

Written as DNA, the CDR3 is TGTGCCAGTATTCCAGAGGGTCTTTACGAGCAGTACTTC. Translating it yields CASIPEGLYEQYF. The rearrangement links TRBV19 to TRBJ2-7, with D possibly matching TRBD2 (5 bases). V dropped 7 bases and J dropped 4 bases, with 14 bases sitting between them. Looked up from germline, CDR1 is LNHDA and CDR2 is SQIVND (reference sequence). This CDR3 contains 13 residues.